Listed below are T cell receptor beta chains from one sample, sequenced in a study of blood T cell repertoires in COVID-19. The protocol was immunoSEQ multiplex PCR, while the TCRdb copy is restricted to in-frame clones and leaves out a portion. The table lists tens of thousands of clones, 88% of them singletons, with roughly 5% in the top ten. The source material was peripheral blood. The receptors shown here come from a human donor in a cohort sampled during active COVID-19. Both conserved end residues are part of each CDR3. The order of the fields is clone size, J gene, V gene, CDR3 protein. Some rows mark clone size as missing; the rest say once, few, many or name a class of expanded clone.

abundance: .; j_gene: TRBJ2-3; v_gene: TRBV20-1; CDR3aa: CSASRGLETDTQYF
abundance: .; j_gene: TRBJ1-1; v_gene: TRBV28; CDR3aa: CASSLVSGGRTEAFF
abundance: .; j_gene: TRBJ1-6; v_gene: TRBV6-1; CDR3aa: CASSDRTDNSPLHF
abundance: .; j_gene: TRBJ1-1; v_gene: TRBV6-5; CDR3aa: CVTTNRGMNTEAFF
abundance: .; j_gene: TRBJ1-1; v_gene: TRBV3-1/TRBV3-2; CDR3aa: CASSQGQGAGTEAFF
abundance: .; j_gene: TRBJ1-1; v_gene: TRBV6-5; CDR3aa: CASSSPTGGTEAFF
abundance: once; j_gene: TRBJ1-6; v_gene: TRBV6-5; CDR3aa: CASSYLAGGPLHF
abundance: .; j_gene: TRBJ1-6; v_gene: TRBV2; CDR3aa: CASRDSSSYNSPLHF
abundance: .; j_gene: TRBJ1-1; v_gene: TRBV19; CDR3aa: CATDQWGPSSGQYNTEAFF
abundance: .; j_gene: TRBJ1-5; v_gene: TRBV21-1; CDR3aa: CASSKAEYSNQPQHF
abundance: .; j_gene: TRBJ1-2; v_gene: TRBV13; CDR3aa: CASSIYHLGTGINGYTF
abundance: .; j_gene: TRBJ2-7; v_gene: TRBV4-2; CDR3aa: CASSQRGGINEQYF
abundance: medium-sized; j_gene: TRBJ2-7; v_gene: TRBV7-6; CDR3aa: CASSLEVGYEQYF
abundance: .; j_gene: TRBJ2-1; v_gene: TRBV7-9; CDR3aa: CASSLDADNEQFF
abundance: .; j_gene: TRBJ2-1; v_gene: TRBV5-1; CDR3aa: CASSPGVDGWADNEQFF
abundance: few; j_gene: TRBJ1-4; v_gene: TRBV21-1; CDR3aa: CARDRAVVYVTNEKLFF
abundance: .; j_gene: TRBJ2-2; v_gene: TRBV28; CDR3aa: CASSFPTGTITGELFF
abundance: .; j_gene: TRBJ2-3; v_gene: TRBV14; CDR3aa: CASSQEAGGYTQYF
abundance: .; j_gene: TRBJ2-6; v_gene: TRBV7-9; CDR3aa: CASSLSGGAGANVLTF
abundance: .; j_gene: TRBJ2-2; v_gene: TRBV10-3; CDR3aa: CAISESSVSQGFNTGELFF
abundance: .; j_gene: TRBJ1-4; v_gene: TRBV25-1; CDR3aa: CASRREKLFF
abundance: .; j_gene: TRBJ2-7; v_gene: TRBV23-1; CDR3aa: CASSQFRGNEQYF
abundance: .; j_gene: TRBJ2-7; v_gene: TRBV19; CDR3aa: CASSIGSSGASYEQYF
abundance: .; j_gene: TRBJ2-3; v_gene: TRBV28; CDR3aa: CASSSRSGTSGFRTDTQYF
abundance: .; j_gene: TRBJ2-3; v_gene: TRBV6-5; CDR3aa: CASSYNRAGDTQYF
abundance: once; j_gene: TRBJ2-5; v_gene: TRBV12-3/TRBV12-4; CDR3aa: CASSTSGSETQYF
abundance: .; j_gene: TRBJ1-1; v_gene: TRBV20-1; CDR3aa: CSARGAGEAFF
abundance: .; j_gene: TRBJ1-1; v_gene: TRBV19; CDR3aa: CASTDLGGTEAFF
abundance: .; j_gene: TRBJ2-1; v_gene: TRBV5-1; CDR3aa: CASSLAVYNEQFF
abundance: once; j_gene: TRBJ1-5; v_gene: TRBV19; CDR3aa: CASSRPEALNQPQHF
abundance: .; j_gene: TRBJ2-1; v_gene: TRBV29-1; CDR3aa: CSVEGGGVSSYNEQFF
abundance: .; j_gene: TRBJ1-2; v_gene: TRBV19; CDR3aa: CASSAVRDRYLYGYTF
abundance: .; j_gene: TRBJ1-1; v_gene: TRBV4-3; CDR3aa: CASSQAAGSEAFF
abundance: .; j_gene: TRBJ2-3; v_gene: TRBV6-2/TRBV6-3; CDR3aa: CASSYSMRLAGYTDTQYF
abundance: .; j_gene: TRBJ2-1; v_gene: TRBV7-9; CDR3aa: CASETGASGHNEQFF
abundance: .; j_gene: TRBJ2-3; v_gene: TRBV6-2/TRBV6-3; CDR3aa: CASSPLDQVDTQYF
abundance: .; j_gene: TRBJ2-7; v_gene: TRBV24-1; CDR3aa: CATSEGTSASYEQYF
abundance: .; j_gene: TRBJ2-5; v_gene: TRBV5-4; CDR3aa: CASSSPLGGRAQETQYF
abundance: .; j_gene: TRBJ2-7; v_gene: TRBV2; CDR3aa: CASKNLDRVTYEQYF
abundance: .; j_gene: TRBJ1-4; v_gene: TRBV5-1; CDR3aa: CASSLDGPWAEKLFF
abundance: .; j_gene: TRBJ1-4; v_gene: TRBV5-1; CDR3aa: CASSLGLGPTNEKLFF
abundance: .; j_gene: TRBJ2-5; v_gene: TRBV11-2; CDR3aa: CASSLGSSGTQETQYF
abundance: .; j_gene: TRBJ1-5; v_gene: TRBV7-2; CDR3aa: CASSRTGVTNQPQHF
abundance: .; j_gene: TRBJ2-7; v_gene: TRBV4-3; CDR3aa: CASSQDSLAGIHEQYF
abundance: .; j_gene: TRBJ2-3; v_gene: TRBV2; CDR3aa: CASSGVAGASTDTQYF
abundance: .; j_gene: TRBJ2-3; v_gene: TRBV7-3; CDR3aa: CASSLSTGDGQDTQYF
abundance: .; j_gene: TRBJ2-6; v_gene: TRBV18; CDR3aa: CASSPRTRGAGANVLTF
abundance: .; j_gene: TRBJ2-1; v_gene: TRBV5-4; CDR3aa: CASTDPDWDEQFF
abundance: .; j_gene: TRBJ2-7; v_gene: TRBV7-3; CDR3aa: CASSRSGEQYF
abundance: .; j_gene: TRBJ1-2; v_gene: TRBV6-5; CDR3aa: CATVWGDYGYTF
abundance: .; j_gene: TRBJ1-4; v_gene: TRBV15; CDR3aa: CATSRGDRKNEKLFF
abundance: .; j_gene: TRBJ1-5; v_gene: TRBV28; CDR3aa: CASTPGGDNQPQHF